This TCR beta chain comes out of a study of T cells in Graves' hyperthyroidism and ophthalmopathy. Study-level results: Blood also contained most expanded thyroid clonotypes above 0.001. The authors' 13 V-J model separated ophthalmopathy from stable hyperthyroidism.

Fresh peripheral blood, approximately 10 ml, yielded the PBMCs. Authors of the study amplified TCR beta CDR3 regions from RNA transcripts. When the TCR CDR3 underwent first-round RT-PCR, the HTBI primer set was used. TCRdb used MiXCR to reprocess the multiplex PCR reads, holding one entry per CDR3 protein. The sample contains some 770,000 distinct CDR3 sequences, about 17% of which appear only once. Trimming at V came to 0 bases and at J to 3 bases, leaving 6 bases not matched to a gene. This CDR3 spans 16 amino acids. The V gene's germline CDR1 is GTSNPN and CDR2 SVGIG (reference sequence). A single count supports this clonotype. Its antigen is as yet unknown.

The sample taken for sequencing was blood. The chain has TRBV30 and TRBJ1-3, with 9 bases aligning to TRBD1. The sequence came from a young man with Graves' hyperthyroidism. Here the CDR3 reads CAWSVGDRAGGNTIYF. In DNA, the CDR3 is TGTGCCTGGAGTGTTGGGGACAGGGCTGGTGGAAACACCATATATTTT.